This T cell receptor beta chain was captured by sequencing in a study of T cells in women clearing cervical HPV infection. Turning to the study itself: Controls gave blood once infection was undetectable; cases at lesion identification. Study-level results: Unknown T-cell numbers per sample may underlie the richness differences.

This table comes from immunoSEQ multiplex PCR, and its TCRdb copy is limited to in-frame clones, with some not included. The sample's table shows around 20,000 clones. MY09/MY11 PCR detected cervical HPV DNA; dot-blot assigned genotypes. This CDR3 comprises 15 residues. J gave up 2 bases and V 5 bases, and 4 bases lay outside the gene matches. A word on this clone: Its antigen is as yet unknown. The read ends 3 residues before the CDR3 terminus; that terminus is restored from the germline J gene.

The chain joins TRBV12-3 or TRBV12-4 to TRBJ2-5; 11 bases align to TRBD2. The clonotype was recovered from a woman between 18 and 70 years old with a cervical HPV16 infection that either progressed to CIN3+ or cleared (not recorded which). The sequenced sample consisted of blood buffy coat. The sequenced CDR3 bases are TGTGCCAGCAGTCATACTAGCGGGGGACAAGAGACC. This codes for CASSHTSGGQET. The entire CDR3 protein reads CASSHTSGGQETQYF.